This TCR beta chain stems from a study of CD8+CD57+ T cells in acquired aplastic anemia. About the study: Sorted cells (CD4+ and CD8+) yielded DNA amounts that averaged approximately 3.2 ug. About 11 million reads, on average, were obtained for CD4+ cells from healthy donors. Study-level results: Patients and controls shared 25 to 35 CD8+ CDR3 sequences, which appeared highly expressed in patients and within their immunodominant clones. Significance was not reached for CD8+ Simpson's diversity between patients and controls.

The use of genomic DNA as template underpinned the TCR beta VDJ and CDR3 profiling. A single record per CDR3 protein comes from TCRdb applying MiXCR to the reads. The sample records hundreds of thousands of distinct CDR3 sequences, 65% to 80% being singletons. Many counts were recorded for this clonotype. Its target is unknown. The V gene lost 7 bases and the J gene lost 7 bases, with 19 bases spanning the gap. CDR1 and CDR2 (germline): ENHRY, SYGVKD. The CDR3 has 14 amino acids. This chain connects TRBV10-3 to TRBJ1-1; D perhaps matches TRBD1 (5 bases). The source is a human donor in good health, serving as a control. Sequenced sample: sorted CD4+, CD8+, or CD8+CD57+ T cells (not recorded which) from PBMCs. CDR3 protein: CAITGSRGEGEAFF. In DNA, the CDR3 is TGTGCCATCACGGGGTCTAGGGGCGAGGGTGAAGCTTTCTTT.